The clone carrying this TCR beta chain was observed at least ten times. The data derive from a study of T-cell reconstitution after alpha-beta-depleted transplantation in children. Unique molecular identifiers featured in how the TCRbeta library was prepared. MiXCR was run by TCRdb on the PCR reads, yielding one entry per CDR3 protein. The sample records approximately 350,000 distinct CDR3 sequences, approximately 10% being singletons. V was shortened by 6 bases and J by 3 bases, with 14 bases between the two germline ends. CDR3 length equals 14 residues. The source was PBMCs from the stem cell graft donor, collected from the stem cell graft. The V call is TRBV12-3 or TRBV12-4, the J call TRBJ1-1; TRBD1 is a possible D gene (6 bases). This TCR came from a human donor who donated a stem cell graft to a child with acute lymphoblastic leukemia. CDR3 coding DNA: TGTGCCAGCAGCCCAACGGACAGTGACACTGAAGCTTTCTTT. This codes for CASSPTDSDTEAFF.